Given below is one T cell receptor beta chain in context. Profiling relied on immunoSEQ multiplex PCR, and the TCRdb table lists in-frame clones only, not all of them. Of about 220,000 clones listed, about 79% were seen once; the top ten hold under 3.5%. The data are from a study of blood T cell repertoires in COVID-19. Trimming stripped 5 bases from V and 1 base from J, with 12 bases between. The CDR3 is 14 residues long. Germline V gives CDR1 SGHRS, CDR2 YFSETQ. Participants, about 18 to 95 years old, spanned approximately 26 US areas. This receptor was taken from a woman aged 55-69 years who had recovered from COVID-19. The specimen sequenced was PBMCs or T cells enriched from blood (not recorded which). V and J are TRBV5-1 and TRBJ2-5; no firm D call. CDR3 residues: CASRLERFQETQYF. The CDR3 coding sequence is TGCGCCAGCAGGCTCGAGAGATTCCAAGAGACCCAGTACTTC.